A selection of T cell receptor beta chains follows, all from one sample in a study of blood T cells in healthy people across ages. MiXCR, applied by TCRdb to the 5' RACE reads, yields one record per CDR3 protein. The sample lists roughly 900,000 distinct CDR3 sequences; roughly 52% were seen once. The sample consisted of blood. The receptors originated from a young man in good health. Each CDR3 is given with its conserved first and last residue. The order of the fields is V gene, J gene, clone size, D gene, CDR3 DNA, CDR3 protein. A D gene is named only where the DNA matches it firmly. Some rows have no size entry. The others give once, few or many, or a class for an expanded clone.

v_call: TRBV20-1; j_call: TRBJ1-5; clone_size: -; d_call: TRBD1; cdr3_nt: TGCAGTGCTAGAAGAGGGACAGGGGGTAGGTATAGCAATCAGCCCCAGCATTTT; cdr3_aa: CSARRGTGGRYSNQPQHF
v_call: TRBV5-1; j_call: TRBJ1-4; clone_size: -; d_call: TRBD1; cdr3_nt: TGCGCCAGCAGCTTGTGGACAGGGGGACCTGAAAAACTGTTTTTT; cdr3_aa: CASSLWTGGPEKLFF
v_call: TRBV4-1; j_call: TRBJ1-4; clone_size: few; d_call: -; cdr3_nt: TGCGCCAGCAGCCAAGATGAGTGGGGGGGAGGTGAAAAACTGTTTTTT; cdr3_aa: CASSQDEWGGGEKLFF
v_call: TRBV7-2; j_call: TRBJ1-1; clone_size: -; d_call: TRBD1; cdr3_nt: TGTGCCAGCAGCGAAGGACAGGGGGCGATCACTGAAGCTTTCTTT; cdr3_aa: CASSEGQGAITEAFF
v_call: TRBV7-8; j_call: TRBJ2-1; clone_size: few; d_call: -; cdr3_nt: TGTGCCAGCAGCTCTATAGTGACCGTCACGAGTGAGCAGTTCTTC; cdr3_aa: CASSSIVTVTSEQFF
v_call: TRBV4-1; j_call: TRBJ1-1; clone_size: -; d_call: -; cdr3_nt: TGCGCCAGCAGCCAATTAACGCCCGGGCTCTTAAAGAACACTGAAGCTTTCTTT; cdr3_aa: CASSQLTPGLLKNTEAFF
v_call: TRBV12-3/TRBV12-4; j_call: TRBJ2-5; clone_size: few; d_call: -; cdr3_nt: TGTGCCAGCAGGATGCCGGGTAAAGAGACCCAGTACTTC; cdr3_aa: CASRMPGKETQYF
v_call: TRBV9; j_call: TRBJ2-7; clone_size: -; d_call: -; cdr3_nt: TGTGCCAGCAGCGTAGGCGGTCTCCCCTCCTACGAGCAGTACTTC; cdr3_aa: CASSVGGLPSYEQYF
v_call: TRBV7-9; j_call: TRBJ2-6; clone_size: -; d_call: TRBD1; cdr3_nt: TGTGCCAGCAGCCCCACGGGACAGGGGGCTGGGGCCAACGTCCTGACTTTC; cdr3_aa: CASSPTGQGAGANVLTF
v_call: TRBV12-3/TRBV12-4; j_call: TRBJ2-5; clone_size: -; d_call: -; cdr3_nt: TGTGCCAGCAGTTCGATGACAAGGAATATCTATGAGCAGTACTTC; cdr3_aa: CASSSMTRNIYEQYF
v_call: TRBV20-1; j_call: TRBJ2-7; clone_size: -; d_call: TRBD1; cdr3_nt: TGCAGTGTTCTTCGACAGGGCCATCCCGGCTACGAGCAGTACTTC; cdr3_aa: CSVLRQGHPGYEQYF
v_call: TRBV20-1; j_call: TRBJ2-5; clone_size: -; d_call: TRBD2; cdr3_nt: TGCAGTGCTCGTAAGCGGGGGGGCCGAAAGGTTGAGTACTTC; cdr3_aa: CSARKRGGRKVEYF
v_call: TRBV5-6; j_call: TRBJ1-2; clone_size: few; d_call: -; cdr3_nt: TGTGCCAGCAGCTTGGATACAGGAGGGGACTATGGCTACACCTTC; cdr3_aa: CASSLDTGGDYGYTF
v_call: TRBV20-1; j_call: TRBJ1-1; clone_size: many; d_call: -; cdr3_nt: TGCAGTGCTAAACACAGCATGAACACTGAAGCTTTCTTT; cdr3_aa: CSAKHSMNTEAFF
v_call: TRBV12-3/TRBV12-4; j_call: TRBJ2-3; clone_size: -; d_call: -; cdr3_nt: TGTGTCATCTCGCGTGCATGGACAGATACGCAGTATTTT; cdr3_aa: CVISRAWTDTQYF
v_call: TRBV11-3; j_call: TRBJ1-2; clone_size: -; d_call: -; cdr3_nt: TGTGCCAGCAGGCCCCATGAACAGGCCCAAGACTATGGCTACACCTTC; cdr3_aa: CASRPHEQAQDYGYTF
v_call: TRBV6-2/TRBV6-3; j_call: TRBJ1-4; clone_size: -; d_call: TRBD1; cdr3_nt: TGTGCCAGCAGTTACCCCGGGACAGGGGGTGAAAAACTGTTTTTT; cdr3_aa: CASSYPGTGGEKLFF
v_call: TRBV5-6; j_call: TRBJ2-1; clone_size: once; d_call: -; cdr3_nt: TGTGCCAGCAGCTTGCGGGGACTGCACAATGAGCGGTTCTTC; cdr3_aa: CASSLRGLHNERFF
v_call: TRBV28; j_call: TRBJ2-4; clone_size: -; d_call: TRBD2; cdr3_nt: TGTGCCGCTACGGGAGGGGGGAGGACCAAAAACATTCAGTACTTC; cdr3_aa: CAATGGGRTKNIQYF
v_call: TRBV10-2; j_call: TRBJ2-2; clone_size: -; d_call: TRBD2; cdr3_nt: TGCGCCAGCCTTGGACTAGCGGGGGGGCATAACACCGGGGAGCTGTTTTTT; cdr3_aa: CASLGLAGGHNTGELFF
v_call: TRBV3-1; j_call: TRBJ2-5; clone_size: few; d_call: -; cdr3_nt: TGTGCCAGCAGCCTGATGAAGGGAGAGACCCAGTACTTC; cdr3_aa: CASSLMKGETQYF
v_call: TRBV6-5; j_call: TRBJ2-1; clone_size: few; d_call: TRBD2; cdr3_nt: TGTGCCAGCAGTTACTCGATAGGCGCTAGCGGGACTAACAATGAGCAGTTCTTC; cdr3_aa: CASSYSIGASGTNNEQFF
v_call: TRBV30; j_call: TRBJ2-3; clone_size: -; d_call: TRBD2; cdr3_nt: TGTGCCTGGAACGGGGGGGCCAGAGATACGCAGTATTTT; cdr3_aa: CAWNGGARDTQYF
v_call: TRBV20-1; j_call: TRBJ1-5; clone_size: many; d_call: -; cdr3_nt: TGCAGTGCTAGAGATCTAGGGAGGGCAGGTCAGCCCCAGCATTTT; cdr3_aa: CSARDLGRAGQPQHF
v_call: TRBV4-1; j_call: TRBJ1-6; clone_size: -; d_call: -; cdr3_nt: TGCGCCAGCAGCCAAGGGGCGGGCTCCTATAATTCACCCCTCCACTTT; cdr3_aa: CASSQGAGSYNSPLHF
v_call: TRBV5-1; j_call: TRBJ1-1; clone_size: -; d_call: -; cdr3_nt: TGCGCCAGCAGCTTGGAAGGGGTATTAGACACTGAAGCTTTCTTT; cdr3_aa: CASSLEGVLDTEAFF
v_call: TRBV10-3; j_call: TRBJ2-5; clone_size: -; d_call: -; cdr3_nt: TGTGCCATCAGTGATCGGACTACCAAAGAGACCCAGTACTTC; cdr3_aa: CAISDRTTKETQYF
v_call: TRBV4-1; j_call: TRBJ1-5; clone_size: -; d_call: -; cdr3_nt: TGCGCCAGCAGCGCATCGGGGGCGGGTAGCAATCAGCCCCAGCATTTT; cdr3_aa: CASSASGAGSNQPQHF
v_call: TRBV9; j_call: TRBJ2-3; clone_size: few; d_call: -; cdr3_nt: TGTGCCAGCAGCGTAAGGGCCCTGGCCACAGATACGCAGTATTTT; cdr3_aa: CASSVRALATDTQYF